Listed below are T cell receptor beta chains from one sample, sequenced in a study of shared clonotypes between healthy human individuals. The method was immunoSEQ multiplex PCR; TCRdb's version includes in-frame clones alone and lacks a portion of them. This sample carries under 1,100,000 clones, more than 75% of them seen once, and the ten largest clones take 0.55% to 0.7%. Input material: memory CD4+ T cells from PBMCs. The receptors stem from a man in his late teens or twenties in good health. Some clones in this sample may be carry-over from other donors' samples. The CDR3 runs from the conserved cysteine through the conserved F or W. The D gene is left open where the match is weak. Expanded clones are given a class, and other clones once, few, many or no size at all.

D	V	J	size	CDR3	DNA
TRBD1	TRBV4-2	TRBJ2-2	few	CASSQGTGETGELFF	TGTGCCAGCAGCCAAGGGACAGGGGAGACCGGGGAGCTGTTTTTT
TRBD1	TRBV5-4	TRBJ2-5	once	CASSLDVRDRGIFTETQYF	TGTGCCAGCAGCTTGGATGTTCGGGACAGGGGAATTTTCACAGAGACCCAGTACTTC
TRBD2	TRBV27	TRBJ2-3	NA	CASRSLSGKNTDTQYF	TGTGCCAGCAGATCCTTGAGCGGGAAAAACACAGATACGCAGTATTTT
TRBD1	TRBV7-2	TRBJ1-1	once	CASSHIAGTVNTEAFF	TGTGCCAGCAGCCATATAGCCGGGACAGTGAACACTGAAGCTTTCTTT
TRBD1	TRBV10-3	TRBJ2-2	NA	CAIRETGAGELFF	TGTGCCATCAGGGAGACAGGGGCCGGGGAGCTGTTTTTT
TRBD1	TRBV27	TRBJ2-5	NA	CASSATGFPETQYF	TGTGCCAGCAGTGCGACAGGGTTCCCAGAGACCCAGTACTTC
TRBD1	TRBV6-1	TRBJ2-7	NA	CASRDGTGYYEQYF	TGTGCCAGCAGGGATGGGACAGGGTACTACGAGCAGTACTTC
TRBD1	TRBV5-1	TRBJ2-3	NA	CASSLGQGSDTQYF	TGCGCCAGCAGCTTAGGACAGGGCTCAGATACGCAGTATTTT
TRBD1	TRBV6-6	TRBJ1-2	many	CASSYDRAIYGYTF	TGTGCCAGCAGTTACGACAGGGCGATCTATGGCTACACCTTC
TRBD1	TRBV4-3	TRBJ1-2	NA	CASSQEVSGGSGYTF	TGCGCCAGCAGCCAAGAAGTGTCAGGGGGTAGTGGCTACACCTTC
NA	TRBV18	TRBJ2-1	NA	CASSPSAFTYNEQFF	TGTGCCAGCTCACCTTCGGCCTTTACCTACAATGAGCAGTTCTTC
TRBD2	TRBV5-1	TRBJ2-2	NA	CASSAGRASSTGELFF	TGCGCCAGCAGTGCCGGGAGGGCCTCTAGCACCGGGGAGCTGTTTTTT
NA	TRBV7-9	TRBJ1-2	once	CASSLAPTYRVDGYTF	TGTGCCAGCAGCTTAGCCCCTACGTACAGGGTAGATGGCTACACCTTC
TRBD2	TRBV14	TRBJ2-1	NA	CASSTLAGGPFNEQFF	TGTGCCAGCAGCACGCTAGCGGGTGGACCCTTTAATGAGCAGTTCTTC
TRBD2	TRBV7-3	TRBJ2-7	NA	CASSPGWRGSSYEQYF	TGTGCCAGCAGCCCTGGTTGGCGGGGGAGCTCCTACGAGCAGTACTTC
TRBD1	TRBV4-2	TRBJ1-3	NA	CASSPSDRGSGNTIYF	TGTGCCAGCAGCCCCTCCGACAGGGGCTCTGGAAACACCATATATTTT
TRBD1	TRBV11-2	TRBJ1-2	NA	CASSPRGDRVLYGYTF	TGTGCCAGCAGCCCCCGGGGGGACAGAGTCCTCTATGGCTACACCTTC
NA	TRBV18	TRBJ2-7	few	CASSPGIGDEQYF	TGTGCCAGCTCACCAGGCATCGGGGACGAGCAGTACTTC
NA	TRBV30	TRBJ1-1	NA	CAWTSVSTNTEAFF	TGTGCCTGGACATCGGTGTCTACGAACACTGAAGCTTTCTTT
NA	TRBV4-1	TRBJ2-1	NA	CASSQELLRVYNEQFF	TGCGCCAGCAGCCAAGAACTTCTCAGGGTCTACAATGAGCAGTTCTTC
NA	TRBV18	TRBJ2-2	NA	CASSPLGAQAGELFF	TGTGCCAGCTCACCACTTGGGGCACAGGCCGGGGAGCTGTTTTTT
NA	TRBV28	TRBJ1-3	few	CASNSRGDSGNTIYF	TGTGCCAGCAACTCACGGGGGGACTCTGGAAACACCATATATTTT
TRBD1	TRBV28	TRBJ2-4	NA	CASSLTQGAPVAKNIQYF	TGTGCCAGCAGTTTAACGCAGGGGGCGCCCGTAGCCAAAAACATTCAGTACTTC
TRBD1	TRBV30	TRBJ1-1	NA	CAWNPDRGEAFF	TGTGCCTGGAACCCGGACAGGGGCGAAGCTTTCTTT
NA	TRBV14	TRBJ1-1	few	CASSQEGAYTEAFF	TGTGCCAGCAGCCAAGAAGGGGCATACACTGAAGCTTTCTTT
TRBD2	TRBV4-1	TRBJ2-3	many	CASSQSGTSGNTDTQYF	TGCGCCAGCAGCCAATCCGGGACTAGCGGGAACACAGATACGCAGTATTTT
NA	TRBV12-5	TRBJ2-7	NA	CASGLAWMSRYEQYF	TGTGCTAGTGGTTTGGCCTGGATGAGTCGGTACGAGCAGTACTTC
TRBD1	TRBV12-5	TRBJ2-1	once	CASGRDRNNEQFF	TGTGCTAGTGGCAGGGACAGGAACAATGAGCAGTTCTTC
TRBD2	TRBV7-8	TRBJ2-1	NA	CASSLVITAGGDYNEQFF	TGTGCCAGCAGCTTAGTAATTACAGCGGGAGGGGACTACAATGAGCAGTTCTTC
TRBD1	TRBV11-2	TRBJ2-2	NA	CASSPGGGAGELFF	TGTGCCAGCAGCCCAGGGGGTGGGGCCGGGGAGCTGTTTTTT
TRBD1	TRBV28	TRBJ2-7	NA	CASSQRTGTGYEQYF	TGTGCCAGCAGTCAACGGACAGGAACGGGCTACGAGCAGTACTTC
TRBD1	TRBV7-9	TRBJ1-5	NA	CASSLEGAMGNQPQHF	TGTGCCAGCAGCTTGGAGGGGGCGATGGGCAATCAGCCCCAGCATTTT
NA	TRBV7-9	TRBJ1-1	few	CASSYGQGNTEAFF	TGTGCCAGCAGCTATGGGCAGGGGAACACTGAAGCTTTCTTT
NA	TRBV11-1	TRBJ2-7	few	CASSLGALGTYEQYF	TGTGCCAGCAGCTTGGGGGCCCTCGGGACCTACGAGCAGTACTTC
NA	TRBV4-2	TRBJ2-3	NA	CASSQGVDTQYF	TGTGCCAGCAGCCAAGGGGTGGATACGCAGTATTTT
NA	TRBV6-1	TRBJ2-5	NA	CASSEAARPETQYF	TGTGCCAGCAGTGAAGCGGCAAGACCGGAGACCCAGTACTTC
NA	TRBV27	TRBJ1-2	NA	CASSFRDNYGYTF	TGTGCCAGCAGTTTTAGGGACAACTATGGCTACACCTTC
TRBD2	TRBV5-1	TRBJ2-2	NA	CASSLQLAGNTGELFF	TGCGCCAGCAGCTTGCAACTAGCGGGCAACACCGGGGAGCTGTTTTTT
TRBD1	TRBV30	TRBJ2-5	many	CALQGRKGTQYF	TGTGCCTTACAGGGGAGAAAAGGGACCCAGTACTTC
NA	TRBV10-3	TRBJ2-7	NA	CASSYDRKYYEQYF	TGTGCCAGCAGTTACGACAGAAAGTACTACGAGCAGTACTTC
NA	TRBV5-6	TRBJ2-2	once	CASSLDQGSVNTGELFF	TGTGCCAGCAGCTTGGATCAGGGCAGTGTGAACACCGGGGAGCTGTTTTTT
NA	TRBV15	TRBJ2-7	NA	CATSRRGLKGGRAIYEQYF	TGTGCCACCAGCAGGCGGGGACTGAAAGGGGGGAGGGCTATCTACGAGCAGTACTTC
NA	TRBV5-1	TRBJ2-5	few	CASSRVLGETQYF	TGCGCCAGCAGTAGGGTGCTAGGGGAGACCCAGTACTTC
NA	TRBV30	TRBJ1-1	NA	CAWSVQGLQAFF	TGTGCCTGGAGTGTACAAGGATTACAAGCTTTCTTT
NA	TRBV18	TRBJ1-1	NA	CASSPMTGMNTEAFF	TGTGCCAGCTCACCCATGACAGGAATGAACACTGAAGCTTTCTTT
TRBD1	TRBV29-1	TRBJ2-4	NA	CSVGTGGENIQYF	TGCAGCGTCGGTACAGGGGGCGAGAACATTCAGTACTTC
TRBD2	TRBV5-1	TRBJ2-5	NA	CASSARLAGEETQYF	TGCGCCAGCAGCGCCAGACTAGCGGGAGAAGAGACCCAGTACTTC
NA	TRBV6-6	TRBJ1-1	NA	CASSGKNTEAFF	TGTGCCAGCAGCGGGAAAAACACTGAAGCTTTCTTT
NA	TRBV5-4	TRBJ2-7	NA	CASSLEASRSYEQYF	TGTGCCAGCAGCTTGGAGGCTTCCCGCTCCTACGAGCAGTACTTC
NA	TRBV5-4	TRBJ2-3	once	CASSWTTSTDTQYF	TGTGCCAGCAGCTGGACAACTAGCACAGATACGCAGTATTTT
TRBD1	TRBV27	TRBJ1-5	few	CASAGTGGQPQHF	TGTGCCAGCGCCGGGACAGGGGGTCAGCCCCAGCATTTT